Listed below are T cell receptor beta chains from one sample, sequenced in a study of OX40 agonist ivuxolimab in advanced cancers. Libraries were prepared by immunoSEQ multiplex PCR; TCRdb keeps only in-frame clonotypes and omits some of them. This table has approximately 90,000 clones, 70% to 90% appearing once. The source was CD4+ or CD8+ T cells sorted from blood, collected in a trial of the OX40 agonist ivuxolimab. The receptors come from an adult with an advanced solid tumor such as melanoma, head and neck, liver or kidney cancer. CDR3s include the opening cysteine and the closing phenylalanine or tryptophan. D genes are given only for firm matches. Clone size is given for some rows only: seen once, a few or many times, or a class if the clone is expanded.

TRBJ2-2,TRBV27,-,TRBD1,CASSIWTGGGPGELFF,TGTGCCAGCAGTATCTGGACAGGGGGCGGCCCCGGGGAGCTGTTTTTT
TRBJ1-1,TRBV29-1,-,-,CSAVAHNTEAFF,TGCAGCGCTGTGGCCCACAACACTGAAGCTTTCTTT
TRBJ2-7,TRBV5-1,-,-,CASTLSDSHEQYF,TGCGCCAGCACCCTCTCTGACAGTCACGAGCAGTACTTC
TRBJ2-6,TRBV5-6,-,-,CASSLGLPGSGANVLTF,TGTGCCAGCAGCTTGGGCCTTCCCGGCTCTGGGGCCAACGTCCTGACTTTC
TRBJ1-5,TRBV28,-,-,CASSLMDSFHQPQHF,TGTGCCAGCAGTTTAATGGACAGCTTTCATCAGCCCCAGCATTTT
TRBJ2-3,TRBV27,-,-,CASSGGGLLAHTQYF,TGTGCCAGCAGTGGAGGTGGACTACTTGCCCATACGCAGTATTTT
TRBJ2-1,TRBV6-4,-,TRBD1,CASSRDRGASEQFF,TGTGCCAGCAGCCGGGACAGGGGGGCGAGTGAGCAGTTCTTC
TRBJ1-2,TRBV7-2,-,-,CASSSEPGQKGGYTF,TGTGCCAGCAGCTCAGAACCGGGACAAAAAGGGGGCTACACCTTC
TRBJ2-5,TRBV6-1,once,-,CASRFTGIETQYF,TGTGCCAGCAGGTTTACGGGAATTGAGACCCAGTACTTC
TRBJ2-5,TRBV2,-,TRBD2,CASRVRGEGETQYF,TGTGCCAGCAGGGTCCGGGGGGAGGGAGAGACCCAGTACTTC
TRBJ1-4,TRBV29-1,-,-,CSATNATNEKLFF,TGCAGCGCCACAAATGCAACTAATGAAAAACTGTTTTTT
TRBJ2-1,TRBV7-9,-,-,CASSLGRAADEQFF,TGTGCCAGCAGCTTAGGGCGGGCCGCGGATGAGCAGTTCTTC
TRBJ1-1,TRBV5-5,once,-,CASSLFRQVNTEAFF,TGTGCCAGCAGCTTGTTTAGACAAGTAAACACTGAAGCTTTCTTT
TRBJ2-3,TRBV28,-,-,CASRSTGDTQYF,TGTGCCAGCAGGTCTACAGGGGATACGCAGTATTTT
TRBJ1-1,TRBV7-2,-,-,CASSPGIIMNTEAFF,TGTGCCAGCAGCCCAGGGATCATCATGAACACTGAAGCTTTCTTT
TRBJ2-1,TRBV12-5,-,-,CASGFGSYQFF,TGTGCTAGTGGTTTCGGGTCGTACCAGTTCTTC
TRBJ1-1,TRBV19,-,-,CASSIGYRDPGFGFEAFF,TGTGCCAGTAGTATAGGTTACCGGGACCCAGGGTTTGGTTTTGAAGCTTTCTTT
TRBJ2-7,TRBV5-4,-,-,CASSSTTGSYEQYF,TGTGCCAGCAGCTCCACCACAGGGTCCTACGAGCAGTACTTC
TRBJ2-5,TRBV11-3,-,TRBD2,CASSPGFSGGQETQYF,TGTGCCAGCAGCCCAGGGTTTAGCGGGGGGCAAGAGACCCAGTACTTC
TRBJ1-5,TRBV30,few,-,CAWSPDSNQPQHF,TGTGCCTGGAGTCCGGATAGCAATCAGCCCCAGCATTTT
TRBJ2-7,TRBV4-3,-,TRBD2,CASSQQAGTRNEQYF,TGCGCCAGCAGCCAACAAGCCGGGACTAGGAACGAGCAGTACTTC
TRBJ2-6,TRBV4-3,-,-,CASSQDRAGVFSGANVLTF,TGCGCCAGCAGCCAAGATAGGGCAGGGGTATTCTCTGGGGCCAACGTCCTGACTTTC
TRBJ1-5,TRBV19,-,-,CASSIALWGDQPQHF,TGTGCCAGTAGTATAGCCTTATGGGGCGATCAGCCCCAGCATTTT
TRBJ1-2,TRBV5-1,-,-,CASSLAGEGYTF,TGCGCCAGCAGCTTGGCCGGGGAAGGCTACACCTTC
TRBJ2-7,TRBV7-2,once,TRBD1,CASSGSGTGSWSEQYF,TGTGCCAGCAGCGGTTCCGGGACAGGGAGTTGGAGCGAGCAGTACTTC
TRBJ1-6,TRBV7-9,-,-,CASSIGQPNSPLHF,TGTGCCAGCAGCATTGGACAGCCCAATTCACCCCTCCACTTT
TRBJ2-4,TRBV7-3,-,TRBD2,CASSLRIEVAGDIAKNIQYF,TGTGCCAGCAGCTTACGGATCGAGGTAGCGGGGGATATAGCCAAAAACATTCAGTACTTC
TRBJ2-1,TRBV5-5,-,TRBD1,CASSWMTGGTDEQFF,TGTGCCAGCAGCTGGATGACAGGGGGTACGGATGAGCAGTTCTTC
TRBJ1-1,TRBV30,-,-,CAWSVLLTEAFF,TGTGCCTGGAGTGTTCTCCTAACTGAAGCTTTCTTT
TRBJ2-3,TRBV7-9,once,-,CATTDTQYF,TGTGCCACCACGGATACGCAGTATTTT
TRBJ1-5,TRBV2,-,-,CASTGGYSNQPQHF,TGTGCCAGCACCGGGGGTTATAGCAATCAGCCCCAGCATTTT
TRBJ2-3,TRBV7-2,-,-,CASSSYTDTQYF,TGTGCCAGCAGCTCTTACACAGATACGCAGTATTTT
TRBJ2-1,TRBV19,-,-,CASSISGTYNEQFF,TGTGCCAGTAGTATAAGCGGTACCTACAATGAGCAGTTCTTC
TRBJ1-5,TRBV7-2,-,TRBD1,CASSPPTGEQPQHF,TGTGCCAGCAGCCCTCCGACAGGGGAACAGCCCCAGCATTTT
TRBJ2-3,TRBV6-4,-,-,CASSDEVQGLGTDTQYF,TGTGCCAGCAGTGACGAGGTACAGGGCTTGGGCACAGATACGCAGTATTTT
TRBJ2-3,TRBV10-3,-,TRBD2,CAISEGGTSGHTDTQYF,TGTGCCATCAGTGAGGGGGGGACTAGCGGTCACACAGATACGCAGTATTTT
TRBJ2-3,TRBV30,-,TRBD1,CAWRGGATDTQYF,TGTGCCTGGAGAGGGGGCGCCACAGATACGCAGTATTTT
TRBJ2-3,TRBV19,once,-,CASSITEADTQYF,TGTGCCAGTAGTATAACAGAGGCAGATACGCAGTATTTT
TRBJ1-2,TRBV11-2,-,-,CASSLDGNYGYTF,TGTGCCAGCAGCTTGGACGGGAACTATGGCTACACCTTC
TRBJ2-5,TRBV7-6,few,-,CASTRGPETQYF,TGTGCCAGCACGAGGGGTCCAGAGACCCAGTACTTC
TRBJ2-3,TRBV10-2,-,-,CASSAPVSSGQIQADTQYF,TGCGCCAGCAGTGCGCCGGTGAGCTCCGGACAGATTCAAGCAGATACGCAGTATTTT
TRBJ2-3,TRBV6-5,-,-,CASSYQGLKGTDTQYF,TGTGCCAGCAGTTATCAGGGACTTAAGGGCACAGATACGCAGTATTTT
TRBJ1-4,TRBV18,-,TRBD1,CASSPSRGRYATNEKLFF,TGTGCCAGCTCACCTTCCAGGGGGAGGTATGCAACTAATGAAAAACTGTTTTTT
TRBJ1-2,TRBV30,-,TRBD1,CAWSAGTAYGYTF,TGTGCCTGGAGCGCAGGGACAGCCTATGGCTACACCTTC
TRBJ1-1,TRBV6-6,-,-,CASPSGDSKKEAFF,TGTGCCAGCCCCAGTGGGGACTCAAAAAAAGAAGCTTTCTTT
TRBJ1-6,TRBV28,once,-,CASIRASTADYSPLHF,TGTGCCAGTATAAGGGCGTCGACAGCCGACTATTCACCCCTCCACTTT
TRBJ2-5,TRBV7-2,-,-,CASSPERRSQETQYF,TGTGCCAGCAGCCCGGAAAGACGGTCCCAAGAGACCCAGTACTTC
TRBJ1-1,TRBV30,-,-,CAWGAGSEAFF,TGTGCCTGGGGGGCGGGATCTGAAGCTTTCTTT
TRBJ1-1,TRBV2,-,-,CAIPPSGNAVNTEAFF,TGTGCCATCCCCCCCTCCGGGAATGCGGTGAACACTGAAGCTTTCTTT
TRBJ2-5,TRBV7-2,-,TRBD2,CASSSMTSGGTQYF,TGTGCCAGCAGTTCCATGACTAGCGGGGGGACCCAGTACTTC
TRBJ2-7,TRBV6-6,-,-,CASSVIGYEQYF,TGTGCCAGCAGTGTCATCGGGTACGAGCAGTACTTC